This TCR beta chain was profiled in a study of blood T cell repertoires in COVID-19. Study-level background: PBMCs, B-cell-depleted T cells, or T cells were the source of the cDNA or gDNA that made up the material.

CDR1 and CDR2 from the germline V gene are KGHSH and LQKENI. The CDR3 is 15 residues long. The trim removed 1 base at V and 4 bases at J, leaving 6 bases unmatched. Per the original methods: From reference gene primer amplification, estimates of nucleated cell counts were derived. Measured with immunoSEQ multiplex PCR; TCRdb has only the in-frame clones, and not every one. That table is the source of V, J and clone size, and D and trimming were worked out from the DNA. The sample has 120,000 or so clones; 60% to 85% are singletons. J is TRBJ2-5 and V is TRBV18; TRBD1 aligns across 7 bases. Specimen: peripheral blood. This receptor was taken from a human donor with acute or convalescent COVID-19. The donor label of this sample is uncertain. The CDR3 protein is CASSPLAQGPETQYF. The CDR3 DNA follows: TGTGCCAGCTCACCACTAGCACAGGGGCCAGAGACCCAGTACTTC. The full variable domain, its missing parts supplied by reference TRBV18 and TRBJ2-5, is NAGVMQNPRHLVRRRGQEARLRCSPMKGHSHVYWYRQLPEEGLKFMVYLQKENIIDESGMPKERFSAEFPKEGPSILRIQQVVRGDSAAYFCASSPLAQGPETQYFGPGTRLLVL.